The rows below give T cell receptor beta chains drawn from one sample of a study of blood T cell repertoires in COVID-19. The table came from immunoSEQ multiplex PCR; TCRdb's copy has only in-frame clones and leaves some out. The sample has a few hundred thousand clones, approximately 89% seen once. Sequences were obtained from PBMCs or T cells enriched from blood (not recorded which). These receptors originate from a woman aged 45 to 65 who had been exposed to COVID-19. CDR3s include the opening cysteine and the closing phenylalanine or tryptophan. A D gene is named only where the DNA matches it firmly. Only part of the rows carry a size: once, few, many, or a class if the clone is expanded.

v_gene: TRBV20-1; d_gene: TRBD1; abundance: .; j_gene: TRBJ2-7; CDR3nt: TGCAGTGCTAGTTTGGACAGGGGGCCCCTGATCTACGAGCAGTACTTC; CDR3aa: CSASLDRGPLIYEQYF
v_gene: TRBV5-1; d_gene: .; abundance: few; j_gene: TRBJ2-2; CDR3nt: TGCGCCAGCAGCTTTGAGGTCCTGAACACCGGGGAGCTGTTTTTT; CDR3aa: CASSFEVLNTGELFF
v_gene: TRBV9; d_gene: TRBD1; abundance: .; j_gene: TRBJ1-4; CDR3nt: TGTGCCAGCTCTCGGGACAGACCGAGAGAAAAACTGTTTTTT; CDR3aa: CASSRDRPREKLFF
v_gene: TRBV4-1; d_gene: .; abundance: .; j_gene: TRBJ1-1; CDR3nt: TGCGCCAGCAGCCCCGCAGGGGCTTCCGACGAAGCTTTCTTT; CDR3aa: CASSPAGASDEAFF
v_gene: TRBV5-1; d_gene: TRBD1; abundance: once; j_gene: TRBJ2-7; CDR3nt: TGCGCCAGCAGCTTGGCCGGGACAGGGGTTTCCTACGAGCAGTACTTC; CDR3aa: CASSLAGTGVSYEQYF
v_gene: TRBV4-1; d_gene: TRBD2; abundance: few; j_gene: TRBJ2-7; CDR3nt: TGCGCCAGCAGCCCGGACCGGAGCGGGGGGTTCCTTAAGCACTACGAGCAGTACTTC; CDR3aa: CASSPDRSGGFLKHYEQYF
v_gene: TRBV4-1; d_gene: .; abundance: once; j_gene: TRBJ2-7; CDR3nt: TGCGCCAGCAGCCGGAATATGGAGAGGGTCCACGAGCAGTACTTC; CDR3aa: CASSRNMERVHEQYF
v_gene: TRBV9; d_gene: .; abundance: .; j_gene: TRBJ2-3; CDR3nt: TGTGCCAGCAGCCCCTTGGTAGCGGCCACAGATACGCAGTATTTT; CDR3aa: CASSPLVAATDTQYF
v_gene: TRBV5-1; d_gene: .; abundance: .; j_gene: TRBJ2-6; CDR3nt: TGCGCCAGCAGCTCCCCAGGGGCTGGGGCCAACGTCCTGACTTTC; CDR3aa: CASSSPGAGANVLTF
v_gene: TRBV28; d_gene: TRBD1; abundance: .; j_gene: TRBJ1-3; CDR3nt: TGTGCCAGCAGTTCCTATGGACAGGGCACGAACACCATATATTTT; CDR3aa: CASSSYGQGTNTIYF
v_gene: TRBV6-1; d_gene: .; abundance: few; j_gene: TRBJ2-5; CDR3nt: TGTGCCAGCAGTGAGAGTGGCAGGGAAGAGACCCAGTACTTC; CDR3aa: CASSESGREETQYF
v_gene: TRBV19; d_gene: .; abundance: .; j_gene: TRBJ2-2; CDR3nt: TGTGCCAGTAGTATGGCAGGGACTCTTATTAACGGGGAGCTGTTTTTT; CDR3aa: CASSMAGTLINGELFF
v_gene: TRBV6-1; d_gene: .; abundance: .; j_gene: TRBJ1-5; CDR3nt: TGTGCCAGCAGTGAAGATTACGGTTATAGCAATCAGCCCCAGCATTTT; CDR3aa: CASSEDYGYSNQPQHF
v_gene: TRBV6-5; d_gene: .; abundance: .; j_gene: TRBJ2-7; CDR3nt: TGTGCCAGCAGTCAGGCAGTATACTACGAGCAGTACTTC; CDR3aa: CASSQAVYYEQYF